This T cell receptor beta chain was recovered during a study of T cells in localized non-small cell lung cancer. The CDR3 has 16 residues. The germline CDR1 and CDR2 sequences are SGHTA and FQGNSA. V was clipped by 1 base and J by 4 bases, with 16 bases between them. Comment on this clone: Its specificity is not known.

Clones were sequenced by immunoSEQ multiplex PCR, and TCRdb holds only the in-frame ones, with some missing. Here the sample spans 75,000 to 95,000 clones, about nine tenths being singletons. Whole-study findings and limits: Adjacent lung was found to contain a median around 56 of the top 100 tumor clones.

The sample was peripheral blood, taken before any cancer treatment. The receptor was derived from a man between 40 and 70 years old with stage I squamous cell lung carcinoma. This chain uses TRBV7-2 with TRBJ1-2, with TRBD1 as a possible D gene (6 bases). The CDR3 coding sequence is TGTGCCAGCAGCTTAGAGGGACACCAGGGAACCTATGGCTACACCTTC. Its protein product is CASSLEGHQGTYGYTF.